The present T cell receptor beta chain was sequenced within a study of cytomegalovirus exposure and HLA in healthy donors (dated by TCRdb to the late 2010s). Background on the whole study: The 550 to 750 repertoires of the first cohort and the roughly 110 validation repertoires were produced on the same platform, according to a later analysis. The study was designed to test whether signatures of past pathogen exposure could be identified by cataloging public T cell receptors. In addition to the first cohort of 500 to 850 subjects, a separate validation cohort of some 120 different subjects was used. To predict cytomegalovirus infection status, the study combined high-throughput TCR immunosequencing, statistical association of individual TCRs with disease status, and machine learning. Study-wide findings and limitations: Of the cluster scores, around 95% were above 0 in a later analysis, which found that TCRs clustered in the first cohort also tended to co-occur in the approximately 130 validation repertoires. Most TCR sequences were seen in very few donors, while some public TCRs were found in many individuals. The authors suggested that the approach could potentially be extended to other disease states and immunological phenotypes. In vitro tests confirmed that a few of the cytomegalovirus-associated TCR beta chains recognize cytomegalovirus antigens. The classifier was reported to diagnose cytomegalovirus status with high specificity and sensitivity in both the original cohort and the validation cohort. The study listed 150 to 200 TCR beta chains as associated with cytomegalovirus. A later analysis lacked HLA typing for the validation cohort, so it scored co-occurrence in that cohort across all 120 or so repertoires.

Library generation was performed with the immunoSEQ multiplex PCR assay. From the authors' description of their analysis: A statistical classification framework was built to diagnose cytomegalovirus status from the catalog of TCR beta chain sequences. TCRdb took over this immuneACCESS table, retaining in-frame rearrangements with V and J assigned. Such tables are incomplete; in checked studies, under half of the missing clones stem from an unresolved V gene, and the remainder is unexplained. That table furnishes V, J and clone size, whereas the DNA furnished D and trimming. Within this sample are about 43,000 clones, with about 94% of them counted one time only. The biggest ten clones account for 5.5% to 6.5% of the sample. CDR1 and CDR2, per the germline V gene, are SGHRS and YFSETQ. The CDR3 numbers 15 residues from cysteine through phenylalanine. Just the 45-base CDR3 DNA is kept, in frame starting at base 1. V and J lose 3 bases and 5 bases, and a span of 17 bases separates them.

For this clone: Its antigen remains unidentified. No quality values exist for individual bases; no much larger clone is one base distant.

Donors formed part of the validation cohort, which comprised 120 subjects and was distinct from the first cohort of 666 subjects. This receptor was identified in a man younger than 30 in good health and CMV-seronegative. The specimen sequenced was PBMCs. The receptor chain draws on TRBV5-1 and TRBJ1-1; TRBD1 is perhaps the D gene, given 6 matching bases. The DNA reads TGCGCCAGCAGCTCTGGAGGTCAGGGGTATACTGAAGCTTTCTTT. Its translation reads: CASSSGGQGYTEAFF.